The T cell receptor (beta chain) under discussion was sequenced for a study of glioma-infiltrating T cells after dendritic cell vaccination. On the study more broadly: Glioblastoma patients came from Phase I and II dendritic cell vaccination trials. Patients received three intradermal dendritic cell vaccine injections at biweekly intervals. Points from the study as a whole: Few patients contributed both blood and tumor specimens.

The CDR3 loop spans 14 amino acids. V was shortened by 6 bases and J by 4 bases, with 16 bases between the two germline ends. Per the germline V gene, CDR1 is SGDLS and CDR2 is YYNGEE. Patients had residual fresh-frozen tumor tissue and more than two years of survival data. Comment on this clone: What it binds is not known.

Sequenced by immunoSEQ multiplex PCR; TCRdb stores in-frame clones only, minus some. Among under 70,000 clones listed, approximately 78% were seen once. The V and J genes are TRBV9 and TRBJ1-2; no firm D call. This receptor was identified in a human donor with glioblastoma. The source material was blood, sampled before dendritic cell vaccination. This CDR3 reads CASTPPGVSYGYTF. The CDR3 bases are TGTGCCAGCACCCCACCGGGAGTTAGCTATGGCTACACCTTC.